This T cell receptor beta chain was recorded in a study of blood T cell repertoires in COVID-19. Study details: The United States, Italy and Spain supplied acute and convalescent COVID-19 samples.

V lost 4 bases, J lost 1 base, and 14 bases lay in between. The V gene's germline CDR1 is SGHRS and CDR2 YFSETQ. The CDR3 has 15 residues. TCRdb's table, derived via immunoSEQ multiplex PCR, lists solely in-frame clones and lacks some. This table has 270,000 or so clones, 65% to 90% appearing once. Sequenced sample: peripheral blood. The rearrangement joins TRBV5-1 to TRBJ1-1; weak D call: TRBD1 (6 bases). The TCR was taken from a human donor in a cohort sampled during active COVID-19. The CDR3 region is CASSQGWTGNTEAFF. CDR3 sequence (DNA): TGCGCCAGCAGCCAGGGGTGGACGGGGAACACTGAAGCTTTCTTT.